These 9 T cell receptor beta chains came from one sample sequenced in a study of blood T cell repertoires in COVID-19. This table comes from immunoSEQ multiplex PCR, and its TCRdb copy is limited to in-frame clones, with some not included. Here the sample spans some 66,000 clones, 90% to 95% being singletons. Specimen: peripheral blood. Every receptor here comes from a human donor in a cohort sampled during active COVID-19.

This clone turned up a few times. V is TRBV27 and J is TRBJ2-7, with TRBD2 matching over 9 bases. The CDR3 covers 16 residues. Germline CDR1 and CDR2: MNHEY and SMNVEV (reference sequence). J gave up 4 bases and V 5 bases, and 12 bases lay outside the gene matches. The CDR3, as DNA: TGTGCCAGCAGTGCCTTCCTAGCGGGATCTTCTTACGAGCAGTACTTC. Its translation: CASSAFLAGSSYEQYF.

The chain links TRBV28 to TRBJ1-6, with D unclear. V lost 2 bases and J lost 10, with 12 bases in between. This CDR3 has 14 amino acids. Germline V gives CDR1 MDHEN, CDR2 SYDVKM. As DNA, the CDR3 is TGTGCCAGCAGTTTAGGGAGGATGACCTCACCCCTCCACTTT. As protein: CASSLGRMTSPLHF. Combining the CDR3 with reference TRBV28 and TRBJ1-6 gives the whole variable domain DVKVTQSSRYLVKRTGEKVFLECVQDMDHENMFWYRQDPGLGLRLIYFSYDVKMKEKGDIPEGYSVSREKKERFSLILESASTNQTSMYLCASSLGRMTSPLHFGNGTRLTVT.

V and J are TRBV6-5 and TRBJ1-4; D not resolved. Looked up from germline, CDR1 is MNHEY and CDR2 is SVGAGI. The CDR3 is 16 amino acids. V was cut by 0 bases and J by 0 bases, with 8 bases left in between. For the CDR3, the DNA is TGTGCCAGCAGTTACTCGGGAGCCGCAACTAATGAAAAACTGTTTTTT. Residues: CASSYSGAATNEKLFF.

CDR3 in amino acids: CASSSRSSVAETQYF. As DNA, the CDR3 is TGTGCCAGCAGCTCTCGCTCTAGCGTGGCCGAGACCCAGTACTTC. This chain connects TRBV7-2 to TRBJ2-5; a possible D gene is TRBD2 (6 bases). V was cut by 4 bases and J by 5 bases, with 17 bases left in between. Germline values: CDR1 SGHTA, CDR2 FQGNSA. There are 15 residues in the CDR3.

The V call is TRBV5-8, the J call TRBJ2-5; weak D call: TRBD2 (6 bases). Germline V gives CDR1 SGHTS, CDR2 YDEGEE. The CDR3 has 13 residues. V lost 4 bases, J lost 4 bases, and 11 bases lay in between. CDR3 residues: CASSLWRAETQYF. The CDR3 bases are TGTGCCAGCAGCCTGTGGAGGGCAGAGACCCAGTACTTC.

This chain connects TRBV28 to TRBJ2-7; 9 bases agree with TRBD2. The CDR3 spans 15 residues. The V gene's germline CDR1 is MDHEN and CDR2 SYDVKM. J was trimmed by 1 base and V by 6 bases; bases with no gene match: 7. The DNA for the CDR3 is TGTGCCAGCAGGCCCGTCCTAGCGGGATCCTACGAGCAGTACTTC. It is translated as CASRPVLAGSYEQYF.

This rearrangement joins TRBV5-4 to TRBJ2-3; 8 bases align to TRBD2. Germline CDR1 reads SGHNT; CDR2 reads YYREEE (reference sequence). CDR3 size: 17 residues. Germline trimming cut 3 bases from V and 1 base from J; bases unmatched to any gene: 10. The CDR3 DNA sequence: TGTGCCAGCAGCTGGCTGGGAGGTAGCGGGGGCACAGATACGCAGTATTTT. Residues: CASSWLGGSGGTDTQYF.

This chain uses TRBV18 with TRBJ1-1; D is perhaps TRBD1 (6 bases). CDR1 is KGHSH, CDR2 LQKENI, per germline. This CDR3 spans 18 amino acids. Trimming removed 4 bases at V and 0 bases at J, with 21 bases between. CDR3 DNA: TGTGCCAGCTCACGACCGCGCCTCACCGGACAGCTGAACACTGAAGCTTTCTTT. This codes for CASSRPRLTGQLNTEAFF.

The chain links TRBV18 to TRBJ1-4; TRBD1 matches 7 bases. Per germline, CDR1 KGHSH and CDR2 LQKENI. Unmatched junction bases numbered 12, after V lost 3 bases and J lost 8 bases. The CDR3 totals 16 residues. The DNA for the CDR3 is TGTGCCAGCTCACCGGAAGGACAGGCTTATCTGGAAAAACTGTTTTTT. As protein: CASSPEGQAYLEKLFF.